Each of the 29 T cell receptor beta chains below was sequenced from the same sample in a study of cytomegalovirus exposure and HLA in healthy donors. Using immunoSEQ multiplex PCR, the repertoire was profiled, and TCRdb retains in-frame clones only, with some absent. The sample includes a few hundred thousand clones, around 87% seen only once; the top ten take about 0.86%. The sequencing sample was made of PBMCs. The origin of the receptors is a woman aged 18-29 years in good health and CMV-seronegative.

The chain combines TRBV7-2 with TRBJ2-1; D might be TRBD2 (6 bases). The CDR3 is made up of 16 amino acids. Germline V gene data show CDR1 as SGHTA and CDR2 as FQGNSA. Between the trimmed V and J ends, which lost 1 base and 2 bases, there was a span of 12 bases. The CDR3 nucleotides are TGTGCCAGCAGCTTAGGACCTAGCGCTGCCTACAATGAGCAGTTCTTC. It encodes CASSLGPSAAYNEQFF.

This chain uses TRBV2 with TRBJ2-6; 8 bases align to TRBD1. Germline V gene data show CDR1 as SNHLY and CDR2 as FYNNEI. J was trimmed by 0 bases and V by 6 bases; bases with no gene match: 10. This CDR3 has 18 amino acids. CDR3 nucleotides: TGTGCCAGCAGGAAGACAGGGGCCTCCTTCTCTGGGGCCAACGTCCTGACTTTC. Amino acid sequence: CASRKTGASFSGANVLTF.

For the CDR3, the DNA is TGTGCCAGCAGCCCACTAGCGGCCAGCTCCTACAATGAGCAGTTCTTC. Its protein product is CASSPLAASSYNEQFF. The J gene is TRBJ2-1, the V gene TRBV7-8, with 8 nucleotides matching TRBD2. Per germline, CDR1 SGHVS and CDR2 FQNEAQ. The trim removed 5 bases at V and 0 bases at J, leaving 6 bases unmatched. The CDR3 extends over 16 amino acids.

The gene calls are TRBV28 and TRBJ2-1, with 13 positions matching TRBD2. V lost 8 bases to trimming and J lost 6 bases; unmatched junction nucleotides: 7. The CDR3 covers 15 residues. Germline CDR1 MDHEN, CDR2 SYDVKM. This chain's CDR3 is CASLETSGRINEQFF. The CDR3 DNA sequence: TGTGCCAGCCTTGAGACTAGCGGGAGGATCAATGAGCAGTTCTTC.

This clone was counted once. This chain uses TRBV19 with TRBJ1-4; weak D call: TRBD1 (6 bases). V was cut by 6 bases and J by 8 bases, with 22 bases left in between. Germline lookup yields CDR1 LNHDA and CDR2 SQIVND (reference sequence). The CDR3 covers 16 residues. CDR3 residues: CASRTNAAGAREKLFF. CDR3 in DNA: TGTGCCAGTAGGACTAACGCCGCGGGGGCGAGGGAAAAACTGTTTTTT.

The chain is built from TRBV12-5 and TRBJ2-3; no firm D call. The CDR3 consists of 11 residues. Per germline, CDR1 LGHNT and CDR2 FRNRAP. The V and J ends lost 5 bases and 6 bases respectively, with 6 bases between them. CDR3: CASGLWDTQYF. For the CDR3, the DNA is TGTGCTAGTGGTCTATGGGATACGCAGTATTTT.

The V call is TRBV7-9, the J call TRBJ2-7; D is perhaps TRBD1 (6 bases). Trimming took off 4 bases at V and 2 bases at J, with 9 bases between the two ends. The CDR3 extends over 13 amino acids. CDR1 is SEHNR, CDR2 FQNEAQ, per germline (reference sequence). Here the CDR3 reads CASSSGQTYEQYF. Here the CDR3 DNA reads TGTGCCAGCAGCTCAGGACAGACCTACGAGCAGTACTTC.

This chain joins TRBV9 and TRBJ2-1; the match to TRBD2 covers 9 bases. From germline, CDR1 is SGDLS and CDR2 YYNGEE. V was pared by 0 bases and J by 6 bases, with 7 bases of the junction left unmatched. The CDR3 spans 16 residues. CDR3 sequence: CASSVDQAGGLNEQFF. The CDR3 DNA reads as TGTGCCAGCAGCGTAGATCAAGCGGGAGGTCTCAATGAGCAGTTCTTC. Supplemented by reference TRBV9 and TRBJ2-1, the full variable domain reads DSGVTQTPKHLITATGQRVTLRCSPRSGDLSVYWYQQSLDQGLQFLIQYYNGEERAKGNILERFSAQQFPDLHSELNLSSLELGDSALYFCASSVDQAGGLNEQFFGPGTRLTVL.

The chain employs TRBV18 and TRBJ2-7, with D perhaps matching TRBD1 (6 bases). The CDR3 consists of 16 residues. Germline V gives CDR1 KGHSH, CDR2 LQKENI. The germline V and J ends were trimmed by 2 bases and 2 bases, with 16 bases remaining between them. This chain's CDR3 is CASSPYRATEAYEQYF. Written as DNA, the CDR3 is TGTGCCAGCTCACCATACAGGGCGACAGAAGCCTACGAGCAGTACTTC.

V usage is TRBV7-6 and J usage is TRBJ2-3; 7 bases line up with TRBD1. Germline V lookup: CDR1 SGHVS, CDR2 FNYEAQ. This CDR3 is 16 amino acids long. Trimming removed 6 bases from V and 2 bases from J; junction bases left unmatched: 11. For the CDR3, the DNA is TGTGCCAGCAGAGACCCGGGACAGTCTCCCACAGATACGCAGTATTTT. It yields the protein CASRDPGQSPTDTQYF.

The gene calls are TRBV10-3 and TRBJ2-7; 9 bases line up with TRBD2. CDR1 and CDR2 from the germline V gene are ENHRY and SYGVKD. CDR3 length: 18 residues. Trimming at V came to 4 bases and at J to 2 bases, leaving 15 bases not matched to a gene. The CDR3 coding sequence is TGTGCCATCAGTGGCCTAGGTCTAGCGGGAACGGTCGCCTACGAGCAGTACTTC. It is translated as CAISGLGLAGTVAYEQYF.

This rearrangement joins TRBV7-3 to TRBJ2-1; TRBD2 matches 9 bases. From germline, CDR1 is SGHTA and CDR2 FQGTGA. The CDR3 covers 16 residues. The J segment lost 2 bases and the V segment lost 1 base, leaving 3 bases of the junction unmatched. The DNA for the CDR3 is TGTGCCAGCAGCTTAAATGGCGGGAGGGCCTACAATGAGCAGTTCTTC. Translating gives CASSLNGGRAYNEQFF.

The chain couples TRBV25-1 to TRBJ2-2, with 10 bases identical to TRBD1. CDR1 MGHDK and CDR2 SYGVNS come from the germline V gene. V shed 4 bases and J 4 bases; nucleotides not matched to a gene: 3. The CDR3 is made up of 15 amino acids. In DNA, the CDR3 is TGTGCCAGCAGTGCCGACAGGGGGCTCACCGGGGAGCTGTTTTTT. The encoded protein is CASSADRGLTGELFF.

The V and J genes are TRBV9 and TRBJ2-1, with TRBD2 matching 13 bases. This CDR3 is built from 17 residues. V lost 2 bases and J lost 9; bases outside the gene matches: 11. CDR1 is SGDLS and CDR2 is YYNGEE in the germline V gene. For the CDR3, the DNA is TGTGCCAGCAGCGTTGAGACTAGCGGGAGGCCCTATAGTGAGCAGTTCTTC. Protein sequence: CASSVETSGRPYSEQFF.

DNA for the CDR3: TGTGCCATCAGTGATGATCCCCCCGACCCCGGTACGGGGATTGAGCAGTTCTTC. It translates to CAISDDPPDPGTGIEQFF. This sequence joins TRBV10-3 and TRBJ2-1, with a possible D match to TRBD2 (5 bases). V lost 3 bases, J lost 9 bases, and 27 bases lay in between. Per germline, CDR1 ENHRY and CDR2 SYGVKD. The CDR3 contains 18 residues.

V gene TRBV5-1 combines with J gene TRBJ1-5; 9 bases agree with TRBD1. V was clipped by 4 bases and J by 7 bases; unmatched bases: 9. CDR3 length equals 15 residues. Germline loops: CDR1 SGHRS, CDR2 YFSETQ. Here the CDR3 reads CASSPAGQGGQPQHF. The CDR3 DNA reads as TGCGCCAGCAGCCCTGCGGGACAGGGTGGCCAGCCCCAGCATTTT. Full variable domain (missing parts from reference TRBV5-1 and TRBJ1-5): KAGVTQTPRYLIKTRGQQVTLSCSPISGHRSVSWYQQTPGQGLQFLFEYFSETQRNKGNFPGRFSGRQFSNSRSEMNVSTLELGDSALYLCASSPAGQGGQPQHFGDGTRLSIL.

The chain is built from TRBV14 and TRBJ2-1; 10 bases match TRBD2. Germline lookup yields CDR1 SGHDN and CDR2 FVKESK. V dropped 3 bases and J dropped 9; count of bases not matched to a gene: 11. CDR3 size: 16 residues. CDR3 sequence: CASSHSPGLASGEQFF. CDR3 nucleotide sequence: TGTGCCAGCAGCCATTCACCGGGACTAGCGTCCGGTGAGCAGTTCTTC. The full variable domain, with the rest looked up from reference TRBV14 and TRBJ2-1, is EAGVTQFPSHSVIEKGQTVTLRCDPISGHDNLYWYRRVMGKEIKFLLHFVKESKQDESGMPNNRFLAERTGGTYSTLKVQPAELEDSGVYFCASSHSPGLASGEQFFGPGTRLTVL.

This clone has more than one count but fewer than ten. This chain uses TRBV28 with TRBJ2-1; 8 bases fit TRBD2. V lost 8 bases to trimming and J lost 1 base; unmatched junction nucleotides: 7. The CDR3 consists of 15 residues. Germline V lookup: CDR1 MDHEN, CDR2 SYDVKM. The CDR3 sequence: CASRGGAVSYNEQFF. As DNA, the CDR3 is TGTGCCAGCCGGGGGGGGGCCGTATCCTACAATGAGCAGTTCTTC.

The genes are TRBV7-6 and TRBJ2-1; D possibly corresponds to TRBD2 (7 bases). V was clipped by 0 bases and J by 5 bases, with 17 bases between them. CDR1 and CDR2 from the germline V gene are SGHVS and FNYEAQ. This CDR3 contains 17 residues. CDR3 residues: CASSLAGGGPPDNEQFF. Written as DNA, the CDR3 is TGTGCCAGCAGCTTAGCAGGGGGAGGGCCCCCCGACAATGAGCAGTTCTTC.

The rearrangement joins TRBV7-2 to TRBJ2-7; 7 nucleotides line up with TRBD1. The trim removed 2 bases at V and 0 bases at J, leaving 4 bases unmatched. Germline-derived CDR1 and CDR2 are SGHTA and FQGNSA. The CDR3 covers 15 residues. The CDR3 region has the DNA TGTGCCAGCAGCTTATCGGGACAGAGCTCCTACGAGCAGTACTTC. It encodes CASSLSGQSSYEQYF.

The V gene is TRBV6-6, the J gene TRBJ2-3; 8 nucleotides align to TRBD2. From germline, CDR1 is MNHNY and CDR2 SVGAGI (reference sequence). V dropped 2 bases and J dropped 5; count of bases not matched to a gene: 6. The CDR3 contains 15 residues. The CDR3 loop is CASSYGSLAGDTQYF. In DNA, the CDR3 is TGTGCCAGCAGTTACGGGTCGCTAGCGGGAGATACGCAGTATTTT.

The rearrangement uses TRBV5-4 and TRBJ2-7; TRBD1 agrees at 8 bases. CDR3 length equals 16 residues. The germline gives CDR1 SGHNT, CDR2 YYREEE (reference sequence). J was trimmed by 7 bases and V by 0 bases; bases with no gene match: 12. The CDR3 DNA sequence: TGTGCCAGCAGCTTGGGAGGGACAGGAGGCGCGAGGGAGCAGTACTTC. Translating gives CASSLGGTGGAREQYF. The full variable domain, rest sourced from reference TRBV5-4 and TRBJ2-7, is ETGVTQSPTHLIKTRGQQVTLRCSSQSGHNTVSWYQQALGQGPQFIFQYYREEENGRGNFPPRFSGLQFPNYSSELNVNALELDDSALYLCASSLGGTGGAREQYFGPGTRLTVT.

In its sample, this clone was seen once. The V and J genes are TRBV7-8 and TRBJ2-7; 13 bases line up with TRBD2. The V gene end was trimmed by 5 bases and the J gene end by 4 bases; junction bases not matched to a gene: 8. CDR3 length: 16 amino acids. CDR1 is SGHVS, CDR2 FQNEAQ, per germline. CDR3 bases: TGTGCCAGCAGCCTTGGGACTAGCGGGAACCTGTACGAGCAGTACTTC. It specifies CASSLGTSGNLYEQYF.

V and J are TRBV5-4 and TRBJ2-3; no reliable D call. This CDR3 spans 14 amino acids. From germline, CDR1 is SGHNT and CDR2 YYREEE (reference sequence). V was shortened by 0 bases and J by 4 bases, with 9 bases between the two germline ends. In DNA, the CDR3 is TGTGCCAGCAGCTTGGCCCAGCGTGCAGATACGCAGTATTTT. Translated: CASSLAQRADTQYF.

This chain connects TRBV19 to TRBJ2-1, with 7 positions matching TRBD1. V dropped 7 bases and J dropped 8; count of bases not matched to a gene: 5. The CDR3 is 12 amino acids. The germline CDR1 and CDR2 sequences are LNHDA and SQIVND (reference sequence). CDR3 coding DNA: TGTGCCAGTAAGACAGGGTTGGATGAGCAGTTCTTC. Protein: CASKTGLDEQFF.

This chain uses TRBV29-1 with TRBJ1-1, with D unresolved. Per germline, CDR1 SQVTM and CDR2 ANQGSEA. Trimming took 3 bases from V and 1 from J, leaving 18 bases between them. CDR3 length: 16 residues. CDR3 sequence reads: CSVDDFRGGQNTEAFF. The CDR3 DNA reads as TGCAGCGTTGATGATTTTCGGGGAGGTCAGAACACTGAAGCTTTCTTT.

V usage is TRBV2 and J usage is TRBJ2-7; 10 bases are shared with TRBD2. This CDR3 is 16 amino acids long. The V segment lost 6 bases and the J segment 1 base; nucleotides outside the gene matches: 9. Looked up from germline, CDR1 is SNHLY and CDR2 is FYNNEI. The DNA of the CDR3 is TGTGCCAGCAGCGGCGGAGGACTAGCGGATTCCTACGAGCAGTACTTC. It specifies CASSGGGLADSYEQYF.

V usage is TRBV2 and J usage is TRBJ1-1; no definite D call. The CDR3 loop spans 13 amino acids. Germline-derived CDR1 and CDR2 are SNHLY and FYNNEI. V lost 8 bases and J 6 bases, leaving 16 bases between the germline ends. DNA for the CDR3: TGTGCCAGCCCTCGGGGAGAACGCTCTGAAGCTTTCTTT. Protein: CASPRGERSEAFF.

This chain links TRBV11-1 with TRBJ2-1, with 10 positions matching TRBD2. The CDR3 extends over 17 amino acids. In germline, CDR1 is SGHAT, CDR2 FQDESV (reference sequence). After removal of 0 bases from V and 6 bases from J, the junction contained 8 bases not matched to a gene. This chain's CDR3 is CASSLAAGGHPSNEQFF. In DNA form, the CDR3 reads TGTGCCAGCAGCTTAGCAGCGGGAGGGCACCCTTCCAATGAGCAGTTCTTC.